Listed below are T cell receptor beta chains from one sample, sequenced in a study of blood T cell repertoires in COVID-19. The protocol was immunoSEQ multiplex PCR, while the TCRdb copy is restricted to in-frame clones and leaves out a portion. The sample consists of about 210,000 clones, about 86% of them appearing once. Sequencing was done on a sample of peripheral blood. These receptors were obtained from a man younger than 35 with active or convalescent COVID-19. The CDR3 runs from the conserved cysteine through the conserved F or W. A D gene is named only where the DNA matches it firmly. Clone size is stated in some rows and not others, as once, few, many or a class when expanded.

d_call,j_call,clone_size,v_call,cdr3_nt,cdr3_aa
TRBD1,TRBJ2-5,once,TRBV28,TGTGCCAGCAGTCGACAGGGTTTCGAGACCCAGTACTTC,CASSRQGFETQYF
-,TRBJ2-7,-,TRBV10-3,TGTGCCATCAGTGACATAGCGGAGGACTACGAGCAGTACTTC,CAISDIAEDYEQYF
TRBD1,TRBJ1-1,-,TRBV27,TGTGCCAGCAGTTGGACAGGGAAGTCTACTGAAGCTTTCTTT,CASSWTGKSTEAFF
-,TRBJ2-1,-,TRBV19,TGTGCCAGTAGCCACTACTTGAGGGGGGGAGGTGAGCAGTTCTTC,CASSHYLRGGGEQFF
-,TRBJ1-1,-,TRBV6-5,TGTGCCAGCAGTTACGGTCAGTTCACTGAAGCTTTCTTT,CASSYGQFTEAFF
TRBD1,TRBJ2-7,-,TRBV4-3,TGCGCCAGCAGCCAGGGGACAGGGGGCGCGAAACCCTACGAGCAGTACTTC,CASSQGTGGAKPYEQYF
-,TRBJ1-3,-,TRBV11-2,TGTGCCAGCAGCTTAGTACAGAACTCTGGAAACACCATATATTTT,CASSLVQNSGNTIYF
-,TRBJ2-2,-,TRBV4-3,TGCGCCAGCAGCCCAACAGGGGGGGCCAACACCGGGGAGCTGTTTTTT,CASSPTGGANTGELFF
-,TRBJ1-5,-,TRBV27,TGTGCCAGCAGTTTTACGGGAGATCAGCCCCAGCATTTT,CASSFTGDQPQHF
-,TRBJ2-7,-,TRBV4-2,TGTGCCAGCAGCCAAGGAACGGCCAGGACCTACGAGCAGTACTTC,CASSQGTARTYEQYF
TRBD1,TRBJ2-7,-,TRBV11-3,TGTGCCAGCGCTGGGGGACAGGGGCTCTACGAGCAGTACTTC,CASAGGQGLYEQYF
TRBD1,TRBJ2-1,-,TRBV30,TGTGCCTGGGCAGGGGGCAATGAGCAGTTCTTC,CAWAGGNEQFF
TRBD2,TRBJ2-5,-,TRBV5-6,TGTGCCAGCCGGACTAGCGCCCAAGAGGACCAAGAGACCCAGTACTTC,CASRTSAQEDQETQYF
TRBD2,TRBJ2-1,-,TRBV4-2,TGTGCCAGCGGTACTAGCGGGAGCTCCTACAATGAGCAGTTCTTC,CASGTSGSSYNEQFF
TRBD1,TRBJ1-2,-,TRBV27,TGTGCCAGCAGTACAGGACAGGGAATCTACGGCTACACCTTC,CASSTGQGIYGYTF
-,TRBJ1-1,-,TRBV6-5,TGTGCCAGCAGTTACGGGGGGGTGAACACTGAAGCTTTCTTT,CASSYGGVNTEAFF
-,TRBJ1-1,-,TRBV9,TGTGCCAGCAGCGCCGACGGGACTGGGATCTACACTGAAGCTTTCTTT,CASSADGTGIYTEAFF
-,TRBJ1-2,-,TRBV4-1,TGCGCCAGCCGTGGTTTTGGGGCAGCTGGGGGCTACACCTTC,CASRGFGAAGGYTF
-,TRBJ2-7,-,TRBV27,TGTGCCAGCAGGACGACTAGTACCGAGCAGTACTTC,CASRTTSTEQYF
-,TRBJ2-3,-,TRBV7-9,TGTGCCAGCAGCCCGGAACGGGACACAGATACGCAGTATTTT,CASSPERDTDTQYF
TRBD1,TRBJ1-6,-,TRBV27,TGTGCCAGCAGTTCAGCCCGGGACAGGGGGATTTCGAATTCACCCCTCCACTTT,CASSSARDRGISNSPLHF
-,TRBJ2-3,-,TRBV5-1,TGCGCCAGCAGTCACATCGGGAACACAGATACGCAGTATTTT,CASSHIGNTDTQYF
-,TRBJ2-3,-,TRBV20-1,TGCAGTGCTAGTAAGTGGGTCAGGAGGATGGATACGCAGTATTTT,CSASKWVRRMDTQYF
TRBD1,TRBJ1-1,-,TRBV5-1,TGCGCCAGCAGCTTGGGACAGGGCGGCACTGAAGCTTTCTTT,CASSLGQGGTEAFF
TRBD1,TRBJ1-2,-,TRBV19,TGTGCCAGTAGGGGGACAGGGGTGGGCTATGGCTACACCTTC,CASRGTGVGYGYTF
TRBD2,TRBJ2-7,-,TRBV12-3/TRBV12-4,TGTGCCAGCAGGCTAGCGGGGTACGAGCAGTACTTC,CASRLAGYEQYF
TRBD1,TRBJ1-5,-,TRBV30,TGTGCCTGGAGTCGGGACAGGTGGAATCAGCCCCAGCATTTT,CAWSRDRWNQPQHF
TRBD2,TRBJ2-1,-,TRBV6-5,TGTGCCAGCAGTCATTCTAGCGGGAGTATAGATGAGCAGTTCTTC,CASSHSSGSIDEQFF
TRBD1,TRBJ2-7,-,TRBV4-3,TGCGCCAGCAGCCGCACCGGCCCGGGACAGGGGGCCTACGAGCAGTACTTC,CASSRTGPGQGAYEQYF
-,TRBJ1-5,-,TRBV11-2,TGTGCCAGCAGCTTAGAAAGCTATAGCAATCAGCCCCAGCATTTT,CASSLESYSNQPQHF
TRBD1,TRBJ2-2,-,TRBV6-1,TGTGCCAGCAGTGAAGTGGGACAGGACACCGGGGAGCTGTTTTTT,CASSEVGQDTGELFF
-,TRBJ2-1,once,TRBV30,TGTGCCTGGTCGCCAGTGGGGAGCTACAATGAGCAGTTCTTC,CAWSPVGSYNEQFF
TRBD2,TRBJ2-2,-,TRBV7-9,TGTGCCAGCAGCGGGATAGCGGGAGGGTCCACCGGGGAGCTGTTTTTT,CASSGIAGGSTGELFF
TRBD1,TRBJ1-2,-,TRBV5-4,TGTGCCAGCAGTTCAAGCCGACCGGGACAGGGGTATGGCTACACCTTC,CASSSSRPGQGYGYTF
TRBD2,TRBJ2-2,-,TRBV3-1/TRBV3-2,TGTGCCAGCAGCCTCGGACTAGCGGGAGGGCCGAACACCGGGGAGCTGTTTTTT,CASSLGLAGGPNTGELFF
TRBD1,TRBJ2-7,-,TRBV19,TGTGCCAGTAAATTCGGGGGGACAGGGCACGCCGAGCAGTACTTC,CASKFGGTGHAEQYF
TRBD1,TRBJ2-7,-,TRBV5-5,TGTGCCAGCAGCACGACCGGGACAGGGAGTCTGTACGAGCAGTACTTC,CASSTTGTGSLYEQYF
TRBD1,TRBJ1-2,-,TRBV7-2,TGTGCCAGCAGCTTAGGGGGAAGGGGGCGAAACTATGGCTACACCTTC,CASSLGGRGRNYGYTF
-,TRBJ2-7,few,TRBV11-2,TGTGCCAGCAGCTTTGGACTGGGTGGCGAGCAGTACTTC,CASSFGLGGEQYF
TRBD2,TRBJ2-7,once,TRBV7-8,TGTGCCAGCAGCCGAGGGACTATGGGCTACGAGCAGTACTTC,CASSRGTMGYEQYF
-,TRBJ1-2,-,TRBV28,TGTGCCAGCAGTTTCCTTTATGGCTACACCTTC,CASSFLYGYTF
-,TRBJ2-7,-,TRBV30,TGTGCCTGGAGCGACAGCTACTACGAGCAGTACTTC,CAWSDSYYEQYF
TRBD2,TRBJ2-7,-,TRBV3-1/TRBV3-2,TGTGCCAGCAGCCAAGATCGAAGGGGAGGGAACGAGCAGTACTTC,CASSQDRRGGNEQYF
TRBD2,TRBJ2-1,-,TRBV4-3,TGCGCCAGCAGCCAAGAAGGGACGGGAGGCCCCTTCAATGAGCAGTTCTTC,CASSQEGTGGPFNEQFF
-,TRBJ1-5,-,TRBV4-2,TGTGCCAGCAGCCGGCGAGACAGAGACAATCAGCCCCAGCATTTT,CASSRRDRDNQPQHF
-,TRBJ1-5,once,TRBV19,TGTGCCAGTAGGGATTTGACAGGCCGCTATAGCAATCAGCCCCAGCATTTT,CASRDLTGRYSNQPQHF
-,TRBJ1-6,-,TRBV5-4,TGTGCCACCCAAAAGGGGGAGACCTCCTATAATTCACCCCTCCACTTT,CATQKGETSYNSPLHF
TRBD1,TRBJ2-7,once,TRBV4-1,TGCGCCAGCAGCACACCTTCCGGGACAGGCCTTTACGAGCAGTACTTC,CASSTPSGTGLYEQYF
TRBD1,TRBJ2-7,-,TRBV9,TGTGCCAGCAGCCCCAAGGCGAGACAGGGGGCGTACGAGCAGTACTTC,CASSPKARQGAYEQYF
-,TRBJ2-1,-,TRBV3-1/TRBV3-2,TGTGCCAGCAGCCAAGTGGGAGGCAATGAGCAGTTCTTC,CASSQVGGNEQFF
-,TRBJ1-6,-,TRBV4-1,TGCGCCAGCGTCGACCACCGGGATCCGTTTAGGTCACCCCTCCACTTT,CASVDHRDPFRSPLHF
-,TRBJ1-3,-,TRBV18,TGTGCCAGCTCACCACCGGGCCCCTCTGGAAACACCATATATTTT,CASSPPGPSGNTIYF
-,TRBJ2-7,-,TRBV5-1,TGCGCCAGCAGCAAGAGCGGCGCCTACGAGCAGTACTTC,CASSKSGAYEQYF
-,TRBJ1-2,-,TRBV27,TGTGCCAGCAGTTTAAGGGGTTCGGATGGCTACACCTTC,CASSLRGSDGYTF
TRBD2,TRBJ2-1,once,TRBV9,TGTGCCAGCAGGAAACGGGACTACTCTTACGATGAGCAGTTCTTC,CASRKRDYSYDEQFF
TRBD1,TRBJ2-7,-,TRBV28,TGTGCCAGCAGTCCGCAGGGGGCGTGGGTCCCCTACGAGCAGTACTTC,CASSPQGAWVPYEQYF
-,TRBJ1-1,-,TRBV6-6,TGTGCCAGCAGTCAACTTTACTTTCTTCCAGGGGATCCTGAAGCTTTCTTT,CASSQLYFLPGDPEAFF
-,TRBJ2-1,-,TRBV5-1,TGCGCCAGCAGCTTGGCCAGCAATAGGGGAATGGATGAGCAGTTCTTC,CASSLASNRGMDEQFF
-,TRBJ1-1,-,TRBV10-3,TGTGCCATCAGGAGCAACAGGTACGAAGCTTTCTTT,CAIRSNRYEAFF
-,TRBJ2-1,once,TRBV19,TGTGCCAGTAGTTCGAGGGACTCATACAATGAGCAGTTCTTC,CASSSRDSYNEQFF